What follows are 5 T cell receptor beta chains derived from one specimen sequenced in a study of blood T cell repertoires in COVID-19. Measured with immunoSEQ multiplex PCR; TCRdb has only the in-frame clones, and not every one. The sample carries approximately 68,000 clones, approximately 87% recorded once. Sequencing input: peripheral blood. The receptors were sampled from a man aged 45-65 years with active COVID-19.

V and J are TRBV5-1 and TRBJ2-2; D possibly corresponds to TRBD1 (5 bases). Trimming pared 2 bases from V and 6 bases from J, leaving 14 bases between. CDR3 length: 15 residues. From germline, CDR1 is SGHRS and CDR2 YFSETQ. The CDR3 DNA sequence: TGCGCCAGCAGCTTTCAGGGAAGGGCACCCGGGGAGCTGTTTTTT. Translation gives CASSFQGRAPGELFF.

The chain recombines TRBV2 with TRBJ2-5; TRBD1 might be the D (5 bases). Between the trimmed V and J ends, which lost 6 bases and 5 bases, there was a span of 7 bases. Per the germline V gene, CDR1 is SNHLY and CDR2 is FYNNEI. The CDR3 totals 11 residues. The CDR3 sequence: CASRTVETQYF. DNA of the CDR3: TGTGCCAGCAGGACAGTCGAGACCCAGTACTTC.

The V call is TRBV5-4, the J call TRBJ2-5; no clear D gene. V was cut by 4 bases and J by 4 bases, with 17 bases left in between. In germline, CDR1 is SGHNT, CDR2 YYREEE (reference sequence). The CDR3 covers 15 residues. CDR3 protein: CASSDGTSSVETQYF. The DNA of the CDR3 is TGTGCCAGCAGCGATGGTACTTCTAGTGTAGAGACCCAGTACTTC.

The CDR3 region has the DNA TGTGCCAGCAGCCAAGGTAGCGGGGGGGCAGATACGCAGTATTTT. This gives the protein CASSQGSGGADTQYF. This sequence joins TRBV4-2 and TRBJ2-3; 11 bases are shared with TRBD2. Germline V gene sequence: CDR1 LGHNA, CDR2 YNFKEQ. After removal of 1 base from V and 4 bases from J, the junction contained 1 base not matched to a gene. The CDR3 loop spans 15 amino acids.

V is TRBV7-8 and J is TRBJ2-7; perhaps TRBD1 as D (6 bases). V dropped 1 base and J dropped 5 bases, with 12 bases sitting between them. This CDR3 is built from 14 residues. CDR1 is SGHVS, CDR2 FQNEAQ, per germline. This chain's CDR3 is CASSLVRGPHEQYF. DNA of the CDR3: TGTGCCAGCAGCTTAGTCAGGGGCCCCCACGAGCAGTACTTC.